Listed here are 9 T cell receptor beta chains from one sample, sequenced in a study of cytomegalovirus exposure and HLA in healthy donors. Profiled with immunoSEQ multiplex PCR; TCRdb holds only in-frame clones, not every one. The data show approximately 170,000 clones, approximately 81% seen once. Sequencing was done on a sample of PBMCs. Receptors originate from a man younger than 35 in good health and CMV-seropositive.

This rearrangement joins TRBV7-3 to TRBJ2-1, with 9 bases fitting TRBD2. The germline V gene encodes CDR1 SGHTA and CDR2 FQGTGA. With 1 base clipped from V and 10 bases from J, the junction kept 8 bases outside the gene matches. This CDR3 has 15 amino acids. The CDR3 sequence is CASSLRGGRVYEQFF. The CDR3 region has the DNA TGTGCCAGCAGCTTAAGGGGCGGGAGGGTTTACGAGCAGTTCTTC.

This clone was observed a few times. The gene calls are TRBV27 and TRBJ2-1, with 9 bases fitting TRBD2. This CDR3 is built from 15 residues. The J segment lost 4 bases and the V segment lost 5 bases, leaving 6 bases of the junction unmatched. Per the germline V gene, CDR1 is MNHEY and CDR2 is SMNVEV (reference sequence). The CDR3 is CASSPAAGGYNEQFF. In DNA, the CDR3 is TGTGCCAGCAGTCCTGCGGCGGGAGGGTACAATGAGCAGTTCTTC.

The rearrangement links TRBV7-6 to TRBJ1-1, with a possible D match to TRBD1 (6 bases). This CDR3 has 16 residues. The germline V and J ends were trimmed by 2 bases and 1 base, with 14 bases remaining between them. The germline V gene has CDR1 SGHVS and CDR2 FNYEAQ. CDR3 amino acids: CASSLTDQGQNTEAFF. The DNA for the CDR3 is TGTGCCAGCAGCTTAACGGATCAGGGACAGAACACTGAAGCTTTCTTT.

The V and J genes are TRBV29-1 and TRBJ2-3; TRBD2 matches at 10 bases. J gave up 7 bases and V 6 bases, and 10 bases lay outside the gene matches. This CDR3 is 14 amino acids long. CDR1 is SQVTM, CDR2 ANQGSEA, per germline. The CDR3 DNA sequence: TGCAGCGTGGCCGTTACTAGCGGGATAAATACGCAGTATTTT. Translated: CSVAVTSGINTQYF.

The chain carries TRBV7-9 and TRBJ1-4, with 8 bases fitting TRBD1. The CDR3 has 16 amino acids. Germline values: CDR1 SEHNR, CDR2 FQNEAQ (reference sequence). With V trimmed by 1 base and J by 8 bases, 9 bases remained unmatched. This CDR3 reads CASSLGARGQQEKLFF. Here the CDR3 DNA reads TGTGCCAGCAGCTTAGGGGCCAGGGGGCAACAAGAAAAACTGTTTTTT.

This clone was found a few times. This chain joins TRBV30 and TRBJ1-1; D call uncertain. Germline CDR1 reads GTSNPN; CDR2 reads SVGIG (reference sequence). The CDR3 contains 13 residues. Trimming took off 0 bases at V and 1 base at J, with 6 bases between the two ends. This CDR3 is CAWSVLENTEAFF. In nucleotides, the CDR3 is TGTGCCTGGAGTGTACTAGAGAACACTGAAGCTTTCTTT.

This chain connects TRBV7-9 to TRBJ2-1; D may be TRBD1 (5 bases). The germline gives CDR1 SEHNR, CDR2 FQNEAQ (reference sequence). V was cut by 7 bases and J by 8 bases, with 18 bases left in between. This CDR3 is 14 amino acids long. DNA for the CDR3: TGTGCCAGCACCCTCGACAGTGGTAATGATGAGCAGTTCTTC. It encodes CASTLDSGNDEQFF.

V gene TRBV6-1 combines with J gene TRBJ2-5, with TRBD1 identical over 9 bases. The CDR3 length is 14 residues. Germline V gives CDR1 MNHNS, CDR2 SASEGT. Unmatched junction bases numbered 6, after V lost 6 bases and J lost 4 bases. CDR3 DNA: TGTGCCAGCAGCCTGGACAGGGGAGGAGAGACCCAGTACTTC. Translating gives CASSLDRGGETQYF.

V gene TRBV2 combines with J gene TRBJ1-2; D is perhaps TRBD1 (5 bases). Between the trimmed V and J ends, which lost 3 bases and 8 bases, there was a span of 16 bases. Germline V gene lookup returns CDR1 SNHLY and CDR2 FYNNEI. The CDR3 has 14 amino acids. CDR3 in DNA: TGTGCCAGCAGTGACCTGGACCGGGGGATGGGCTACACCTTC. It yields the protein CASSDLDRGMGYTF.